This TCR beta chain came from a study of tissue T cells after allogeneic stem cell transplantation. This research-autopsy study prospectively enrolled adult allogeneic hematopoietic cell transplant recipients with steroid-refractory graft-versus-host disease. The CDR3 length is 13 residues. Trimming cost V 5 bases and J 7 bases, with 11 bases left between them. Germline lookup yields CDR1 SGHTA and CDR2 FQGNSA. A note on this clone: No antigen is known for it.

Study observations and caveats: Few T cell clones were shared across patients, but motif clusters showed tissue-specific shared signatures.

CDR3 sequences, V/J genes, frequencies and template counts came from survey-depth TCRbeta sequencing. Generated by immunoSEQ multiplex PCR, the TCRdb table keeps only in-frame clones and is missing some. The table lists 2,800 or so clones, roughly three fifths of them singletons. This chain joins TRBV7-2 and TRBJ2-2; the D is unclear. Material: duodenal tissue, obtained at autopsy. The sequence came from a male patient older than 55 with steroid-refractory graft-versus-host disease after an allogeneic stem cell transplant. Some T cells may be supplied by the graft donor. CDR3 protein: CASSQSPGGELFF. In nucleotides, the CDR3 is TGTGCCAGCAGCCAATCCCCAGGCGGGGAGCTGTTTTTT.